Following are 5 T cell receptor beta chains from one sample sequenced in a study of cytomegalovirus exposure and HLA in healthy donors. The PCR made use of 60 Vbeta and 13 Jbeta primers. Libraries were prepared by immunoSEQ multiplex PCR; TCRdb keeps only in-frame clonotypes and omits some of them. The table records some 140,000 clones, roughly 79% of them present only once. Source material: PBMCs. The receptors shown here come from a man between 18 and 35 years old in good health and CMV-seronegative.

V is TRBV18 and J is TRBJ1-2; perhaps TRBD1 as D (5 bases). V lost 4 bases and J 4 bases, leaving 16 bases between the germline ends. The CDR3 is 15 residues long. Germline values: CDR1 KGHSH, CDR2 LQKENI. The CDR3 DNA reads TGTGCCAGCTCACATGAATCAGGGAAGATCTATGGCTACACCTTC. Protein sequence: CASSHESGKIYGYTF.

The chain carries TRBV7-8 and TRBJ1-1, with D tentatively TRBD1 (5 bases). Germline V gene sequence: CDR1 SGHVS, CDR2 FQNEAQ. V lost 2 bases to trimming and J lost 0 bases, with 16 bases between them. This CDR3 comprises 17 residues. The CDR3 nucleotides read TGTGCCAGCAGCTTATCGGCAGGGTTCCTGATGAACACTGAAGCTTTCTTT. Translating it yields CASSLSAGFLMNTEAFF.

This rearrangement joins TRBV15 to TRBJ2-7; 7 positions match TRBD1. Germline CDR1 is LNHNV and CDR2 is YYDKDF (reference sequence). The V gene end was trimmed by 5 bases and the J gene end by 2 bases; junction bases not matched to a gene: 9. This CDR3 is 15 amino acids long. For the CDR3, the DNA is TGTGCCACCAGCCCCCGACAGGGTGCAACCTACGAGCAGTACTTC. This codes for CATSPRQGATYEQYF.

V usage is TRBV9 and J usage is TRBJ2-3; TRBD1 matches 8 bases. Trimming removed 0 bases from V and 9 bases from J; junction bases left unmatched: 9. This CDR3 has 15 amino acids. CDR1 SGDLS and CDR2 YYNGEE come from the germline V gene. Written as DNA, the CDR3 is TGTGCCAGCAGCGTAGCGGGGGACAGGAGGGAAACGCAGTATTTT. As protein: CASSVAGDRRETQYF.

This clone was observed once. The V call is TRBV5-3, the J call TRBJ1-2; 10 nucleotides align to TRBD1. TRBV5-3 is labeled an ORF, and its function is uncertain. This CDR3 spans 17 amino acids. Trimming removed 4 bases from V and 4 bases from J; junction bases left unmatched: 13. In DNA form, the CDR3 reads TGTGCCAGAAGCGATGGGACAGGGGAAGTCTTGAGCTATGGCTACACCTTC. It translates to CARSDGTGEVLSYGYTF.